Detailed here is one TCR beta chain. The antigen is not known. CDR1 is MDHEN, CDR2 SYDVKM, per germline. CDR3 size: 15 residues. J lost 0 bases, V lost 4 bases, and 3 bases had no gene match. The data originate from a study of beta chain features in type 1 diabetes. As for the study in general: The patients were much like the healthy donors in age, gender and cell yields. The examined sorted cells totaled approximately 110 million across samples. Findings of the study overall: When VDJ junctions were examined, type 1 diabetes patients showed fewer insertions and more deletions. The naive, central memory and Treg TCRB repertoires of patients appeared to be more similar to one another than those of healthy donors.

The sequenced template was cDNA made from the entire isolated RNA. Some clones are missing from TCRdb's copy, which holds only in-frame ones; the method was immunoSEQ multiplex PCR. The sample consists of about 140,000 clones, about 7% of them appearing once. This receptor was taken from a woman aged 25 to 39 in good health. The chain carries TRBV28 and TRBJ1-3, with 7 nucleotides matching TRBD1. The source material was central memory CD4+ T cells from blood. The CDR3 is CASSSTGTSGNTIYF. CDR3 DNA sequence: TGTGCCAGCAGTTCGACAGGGACCTCTGGAAACACCATATATTTT.